This entry features one T cell receptor (beta chain) sequence. Its antigen remains unknown. Produced via immunoSEQ multiplex PCR; TCRdb's table is partial and in-frame only. The sample has about 13,000 clones, roughly 84% seen once. The CDR3 contains 14 residues. The V gene lost 4 bases and the J gene lost 3 bases, with 10 bases spanning the gap. Germline CDR1 reads MDHEN; CDR2 reads SYDVKM. Each patient experienced a relapse that followed autologous stem cell transplantation, and brentuximab vedotin exposure varied. This record comes from a study of PD-1 blockade in classical Hodgkin lymphoma. Study-wide points: Lower baseline TCR diversity was reported for newly diagnosed patients than for healthy donors. Baseline diversity was lower in partial responders and progressors than complete responders. Patients excluded were those beginning nivolumab under 1 year after ASCT.

The chain couples TRBV28 to TRBJ2-1, with a possible D match to TRBD1 (5 bases). This specimen consisted of peripheral blood mononuclear cells (PBMCs), obtained at baseline. The sequence was obtained from a human donor with classical Hodgkin lymphoma. CDR3 sequence: CASSSSGFYNEQFF. CDR3 sequence (DNA): TGTGCCAGCAGTTCCTCAGGGTTCTACAATGAGCAGTTCTTC.